Listed below are T cell receptor beta chains from one sample, sequenced in a study of T cell responses to AZD1222 COVID-19 vaccine. TCRdb's table, derived via immunoSEQ multiplex PCR, lists solely in-frame clones and lacks some. The profile covers around 25,000 clones, with around nine tenths appearing a single time and approximately 30% taken by the ten largest. The sequenced sample was peripheral blood, obtained 28 days after the second AZD1222 dose. These receptors originate from an adult who received the AZD1222 COVID-19 vaccine. Both conserved end residues are trimmed from each CDR3. The order of the fields is V gene, J gene, CDR3 protein.

V: TRBV30
J: TRBJ1-2
CDR3: AWRETGGFNYGYT

V: TRBV9
J: TRBJ2-1
CDR3: ASSHSGMYNEQF

V: TRBV4-3
J: TRBJ1-1
CDR3: ASSQFWGTGDLNTEAF

V: TRBV19
J: TRBJ2-2
CDR3: ASIGWGGRRNTGELF

V: TRBV9
J: TRBJ2-3
CDR3: ASSRISSGGTDTQY

V: TRBV28
J: TRBJ2-1
CDR3: ASSLVIANRYNEQF

V: TRBV7-2
J: TRBJ2-3
CDR3: ASSFGTSGTTQY

V: TRBV5-1
J: TRBJ1-2
CDR3: ASSLTGDYGGYT

V: TRBV28
J: TRBJ2-1
CDR3: ASSFGKNEQF

V: TRBV27
J: TRBJ2-1
CDR3: ASSLWPQSSYNEQF

V: TRBV6-1
J: TRBJ2-1
CDR3: ASSESNWGSYNEQF

V: TRBV19
J: TRBJ2-1
CDR3: ASSITSGRPYNEQF

V: TRBV14
J: TRBJ2-3
CDR3: ASSQDRQSGWLTDTQY

V: TRBV28
J: TRBJ2-7
CDR3: ASNAFSYEQY

V: TRBV7-6
J: TRBJ2-2
CDR3: ASSPRTSSTGELF

V: TRBV28
J: TRBJ1-1
CDR3: ASQRRQGFSEAF

V: TRBV9
J: TRBJ1-1
CDR3: ASSVGENTEAF

V: TRBV27
J: TRBJ2-7
CDR3: ASSPRWAVSYEQY

V: TRBV29-1
J: TRBJ2-3
CDR3: SVGFVSGADTQY

V: TRBV2
J: TRBJ2-7
CDR3: ASTVRQGSSYEQY

V: TRBV6-5
J: TRBJ1-1
CDR3: ASRLTGPTEAF

V: TRBV7-2
J: TRBJ2-1
CDR3: ASSSLAGVPGEQF

V: TRBV5-6
J: TRBJ2-5
CDR3: ASSLVASGRAKTQY

V: TRBV28
J: TRBJ2-2
CDR3: ASRRPIAGGVTGELF

V: TRBV5-1
J: TRBJ2-3
CDR3: ASSLGLIASSTDTQY

V: TRBV2
J: TRBJ2-5
CDR3: ASSDRQETQY

V: TRBV28
J: TRBJ2-1
CDR3: ASLGTGIFSYNEQF

V: TRBV16
J: TRBJ1-1
CDR3: ASSRRDGLNTEAF

V: TRBV5-4
J: TRBJ2-2
CDR3: ASSRGLAGANTGELF

V: TRBV3-1/TRBV3-2
J: TRBJ2-1
CDR3: ASSVVDNEQF

V: TRBV15
J: TRBJ2-1
CDR3: ATSNGFGNEQF

V: TRBV3-1/TRBV3-2
J: TRBJ2-2
CDR3: ASRGLAVTGELF

V: TRBV10-1
J: TRBJ2-2
CDR3: ASSDTNTGELF

V: TRBV24-1
J: TRBJ2-3
CDR3: ATSLGGTSVGDTQY

V: TRBV19
J: TRBJ2-7
CDR3: ASSIGTGPYEQY

V: TRBV27
J: TRBJ1-2
CDR3: ASSPGQGLSNYGYT

V: TRBV7-9
J: TRBJ1-5
CDR3: ASSLAPGPSQPQH

V: TRBV28
J: TRBJ2-1
CDR3: ASSPSGLAGGNEQF

V: TRBV21-1
J: TRBJ2-7
CDR3: ASSKVSPNTYEQY

V: TRBV7-7
J: TRBJ2-5
CDR3: ASSQSLSREETQY

V: TRBV28
J: TRBJ2-7
CDR3: ASSLYGYEQY

V: TRBV28
J: TRBJ1-2
CDR3: ASSGAGYT

V: TRBV6-6
J: TRBJ2-3
CDR3: ASTLAAGGPDTQY

V: TRBV7-6
J: TRBJ2-1
CDR3: ASSFGTSGSGLF

V: TRBV4-1
J: TRBJ1-1
CDR3: ASTLLAGQGLSTEAF